This T cell receptor beta chain was captured in a study of neurological immune-mediated disorders. At least ten counts were recorded for this clonotype. TCRdb reanalysed the 5' RACE reads using MiXCR and keeps one entry per CDR3 protein. The repertoire holds about 46,000 distinct CDR3 sequences, 1.5% to 2% seen once, with roughly 2% in the top ten. The clonotype comes from a woman aged 40-49 years with multiple sclerosis. Sample: PBMCs.

CDR3 DNA: TGTGCCATCAGTGAGTCGAAGGGAGATTCACCCCTCCACTTT. Translated: CAISESKGDSPLHF. The chain combines TRBV10-3 with TRBJ1-6; D unresolved. The CDR3 contains 14 residues. The V end lost 0 bases, the J end lost 8 bases, and 8 bases lay between the germline ends. Germline CDR1 and CDR2: ENHRY and SYGVKD.